The rows below give T cell receptor beta chains drawn from one sample of a study of control samples from healthy donors and cancer patients. Produced via immunoSEQ multiplex PCR; TCRdb's table is partial and in-frame only. The top ten hold under 2% of the sample, which has approximately 150,000 clones, 88% seen once. The sequenced material came from blood. The receptors come from a man younger than 30 in good health. Each CDR3 is given with its conserved first and last residue. Fields, in order: D gene, J gene, clone size, V gene, CDR3 DNA, CDR3 protein. D genes are given only for firm matches. A row's size may be missing; if present it is once, few, many or a size class.

TRBD2 | TRBJ2-3 | once | TRBV29-1 | TGCAGCGTCCGCCTGGGCGGGGGGGCCACAGATACGCAGTATTTT | CSVRLGGGATDTQYF
TRBD1 | TRBJ2-7 | NA | TRBV18 | TGTGCCAGCTCGCTGAAAACAGGGGTCCACGAGCAGTACTTC | CASSLKTGVHEQYF
NA | TRBJ1-5 | NA | TRBV7-6 | TGTGCCAGCAGCTTAGCGCCAGCTCAGCCCCAGCATTTT | CASSLAPAQPQHF
NA | TRBJ1-2 | NA | TRBV3-1/TRBV3-2 | TGTGCCAGCAGCCAAAGACAAGGCGGCTATGGCTACACCTTC | CASSQRQGGYGYTF
TRBD1 | TRBJ2-5 | NA | TRBV6-1 | TGTGCCAGCAGTAAAGCCGGGACAGGCGGGAAAGAGACCCAGTACTTC | CASSKAGTGGKETQYF
TRBD2 | TRBJ2-3 | NA | TRBV6-1 | TGTGCCAGCAGTGACCTAGGACTAGCGGGGATCGAGGATACGCAGTATTTT | CASSDLGLAGIEDTQYF
TRBD1 | TRBJ2-5 | NA | TRBV7-2 | TGTGCCAGCAGCTTAGGGCGGGGCAGGGGGCGAGAGACCCAGTACTTC | CASSLGRGRGRETQYF
TRBD2 | TRBJ2-4 | NA | TRBV4-1 | TGCGCCAGCAGCCCCACGGGAGGAGGGGAGGGCAACATAGCCAAAAACATTCAGTACTTC | CASSPTGGGEGNIAKNIQYF
NA | TRBJ1-2 | once | TRBV2 | TGTGCCAGCAGTGAATTGAAGGGAAACTATGGCTACACCTTC | CASSELKGNYGYTF
NA | TRBJ1-3 | NA | TRBV18 | TGTGCCAGCTCACCACGACCGCCGGAGGGTGGAAACACCATATATTTT | CASSPRPPEGGNTIYF
NA | TRBJ2-7 | NA | TRBV5-5 | TGTGCCAGCAGCTTGGCCGGAAGGGCCAACGAGCAGTACTTC | CASSLAGRANEQYF
TRBD2 | TRBJ2-1 | NA | TRBV6-1 | TGTGCCAGCAGTAAAGCGGGGGGGCGGCGGTACAATGAGCAGTTCTTC | CASSKAGGRRYNEQFF
NA | TRBJ2-5 | NA | TRBV3-1/TRBV3-2 | TGTGCCAGCAGCCAAGATTTGGACAGCCCCCAAGAGACCCAGTACTTC | CASSQDLDSPQETQYF
TRBD1 | TRBJ1-2 | NA | TRBV6-5 | TGTGCCAGCAGCCGACAGGGGTACGGCTACACCTTC | CASSRQGYGYTF
NA | TRBJ2-7 | NA | TRBV9 | TGTGCCAGCAGCGTAGGGAAGGACCCCAAGGAGCTACAGTACTTC | CASSVGKDPKELQYF
NA | TRBJ1-3 | NA | TRBV14 | TGTGCCAGCAGCCATTGGCAGGGAGGAAACACCATATATTTT | CASSHWQGGNTIYF
TRBD1 | TRBJ2-7 | NA | TRBV28 | TGTGCCAGCAGTTTTACATGGGACAGGGTATACGAGCAGTACTTC | CASSFTWDRVYEQYF
TRBD1 | TRBJ1-1 | once | TRBV19 | TGTGCCACAGGGAGGGGGACAGGGGATACTGAAGCTTTCTTT | CATGRGTGDTEAFF
TRBD1 | TRBJ2-2 | NA | TRBV5-1 | TGCGCCAGCAGCTTGGGACAGGGGAGGAACACCGGGGAGCTGTTTTTT | CASSLGQGRNTGELFF